The 17 T cell receptor beta chains below were found in one sample sequenced in a study of tumor-infiltrating lymphocytes in primary liver carcinoma (dated by TCRdb to about 2017). RNA from unsorted whole blood was extracted with TRIzol reagent, and germline DNA was obtained with the DNeasy Blood & Tissue kit. TCRdb names Illumina HiSeq 2500 as the instrument used. Using a constant-region primer and ProtoScript II reverse transcriptase, TCRbeta-specific cDNA was reverse-transcribed from about 0.45 ug total RNA. The TCRbeta libraries were prepared through three rounds of nested multiplex PCR following a slightly modified ARM-PCR procedure. Multiplex TRBV1-TRBV30 forward primers and a Cbeta reverse primer were used in the first two PCR rounds, each of which was run for around 9 cycles. TCRdb reran the public reads through fastp at Q25 and MiXCR, keeping productive beta chains. Rows with a matching CDR3 protein are joined into one entry that keeps the most common DNA and genes. The sample includes fewer than 350,000 distinct CDR3 sequences, with approximately 65% observed a single time. About 6.5% of the sample lies in the top ten.

What was sequenced was peripheral blood. These receptors were obtained from a man aged 40-49 years with primary liver carcinoma and hepatitis B virus infection.

This clonotype has a single count. One base away lies a much larger clone, so this may be a sequencing read error. The V and J genes are TRBV4-3 and TRBJ2-3, with D possibly called TRBD1 or TRBD2 (5 bases each). Trimming took off 0 bases at V and 3 bases at J, with 16 bases between the two ends. The V gene's germline CDR1 is LGHNA and CDR2 YSLEER. CDR3 length: 17 residues. CDR3 region: CASSQDFGASLTDTQYF. The CDR3 bases are TGCGCCAGCAGCCAAGATTTCGGGGCTAGTTTAACAGATACGCAGTATTTT.

On this clonotype: The junction and the germline gene differ at one end; a read error may be behind it. This chain connects TRBV11-2 to TRBJ2-7; no firm D call. This CDR3 is 14 amino acids long. Germline V gene data show CDR1 as SGHAT and CDR2 as FQNNGV. This chain's CDR3 is CDSSSGFTAYKQYF. The CDR3 region has the DNA TGTGACAGCAGCTCAGGTTTCACGGCTTACAAGCAGTACTTC. The full variable domain, its missing parts supplied by reference TRBV11-2 and TRBJ2-7, is EAGVAQSPRYKIIEKRQSVAFWCNPISGHATLYWYQQILGQGPKLLIQFQNNGVVDDSQLPKDRFSAERLKGVDSTLKIQPAKLEDSAVYLCDSSSGFTAYKQYFGPGTRLTVT.

This clonotype was detected ten times or more. This chain uses TRBV4-2 with TRBJ2-5; TRBD2 might be the D (6 bases). V was shortened by 0 bases and J by 0 bases, with 17 bases between the two germline ends. The CDR3 is 18 amino acids. The germline CDR1 and CDR2 sequences are LGHNA and YNFKEQ. The chain's CDR3 is CASSQDGGSGSYQETQYF. The CDR3 nucleotides are TGTGCCAGCAGCCAAGATGGGGGGAGCGGGTCGTACCAAGAGACCCAGTACTTC.

In this sample, this clonotype turned up many times. The chain joins TRBV6-5 to TRBJ2-3, with D possibly matching TRBD1 (5 bases). This CDR3 is 15 amino acids long. Germline loops: CDR1 MNHEY, CDR2 SVGAGI. V dropped 5 bases and J dropped 0 bases, with 12 bases sitting between them. The CDR3 nucleotides are TGTGCCAGCAGTGGGGCGGACCGTAGCACAGATACGCAGTATTTT. Protein sequence: CASSGADRSTDTQYF.

To note about this clonotype: Mismatch with germline at one junction end may stem from a read error. The gene calls are TRBV11-2 and TRBJ2-3, with TRBD2 as a possible D gene (6 bases). The CDR3 sequence is 14 residues long. In germline, CDR1 is SGHAT, CDR2 FQNNGV. The CDR3 bases are TGTGCCAGCAACACCGCGGGGCCGCAGGGTACGCGGTATTTT. It codes for CASNTAGPQGTRYF.

As to this clonotype: This may come from a read error, since a much larger clone is one base off. The V call is TRBV6-5, the J call TRBJ2-3; possible D gene TRBD2, 7 bases. The ends were cut back, 0 bases at V and 5 bases at J, with 15 bases in the middle. Germline lookup yields CDR1 MNHEY and CDR2 SVGAGI. The CDR3 has 16 amino acids. The CDR3 DNA follows: TGTGCCAGCAGTTACTCTGGGGGGGGCACCATAGATACGCAGTATTTT. Its protein product is CASSYSGGGTIDTQYF.

Points on this clonotype: A read error is possible here, since a much larger clone lies one base away. The chain has TRBV6-2 or TRBV6-3 and TRBJ2-1; no clear D gene. CDR1 and CDR2 (germline): MNHEY, SVGEGT. The CDR3 length is 11 residues. CDR3 region: CASSYTGEKFF. The CDR3 DNA is TGTGCCAGCAGTTATACTGGTGAGAAGTTCTTC.

The chain combines TRBV19 with TRBJ1-2; D possibly corresponds to TRBD1 (5 bases). Per the germline V gene, CDR1 is LNHDA and CDR2 is SQIVND (reference sequence). This CDR3 comprises 14 residues. Trimming cost V 9 bases and J 2 bases, with 16 bases left between them. The CDR3 DNA follows: TGTGCCAGCAGAACCCGACAGAACAACTATGGCTACACCTTC. Translated: CASRTRQNNYGYTF.

Concerning this clonotype itself: With a much larger clone just one base away, this may be a read error. The CDR3 ends on some other residue instead of the conserved phenylalanine or tryptophan, so this is likely a read error. The chain combines TRBV5-5 with TRBJ2-2; no definite D call. Germline-derived CDR1 and CDR2 are SGHKS and YYEKEE (reference sequence). The CDR3 sequence is 13 residues long. Trimming removed 0 bases from V and 4 bases from J, with 4 bases in between. The CDR3 region has the DNA TGTGCCAGCAGCTTGGCTTCCACCGGGGAGCTGTTTTTA. Its protein product is CASSLASTGELFL.

In its sample, this clonotype was seen many times. This sequence joins TRBV29-1 and TRBJ1-2, with D tentatively TRBD1 (5 bases). This CDR3 is 12 amino acids long. Germline loops: CDR1 SQVTM, CDR2 ANQGSEA. The V gene lost 4 bases and the J gene lost 5 bases, with 11 bases spanning the gap. CDR3: CSVVSGEYGYTF. DNA for the CDR3: TGCAGCGTTGTATCGGGGGAATATGGCTACACCTTC.

The sample holds many counts of this clonotype. The V gene is TRBV5-4, the J gene TRBJ2-5; D not certain. The length of the CDR3 is 14 residues. The V gene's germline CDR1 is SGHNT and CDR2 YYREEE (reference sequence). The V gene lost 0 bases and the J gene lost 3 bases, with 9 bases spanning the gap. In DNA, the CDR3 is TGTGCCAGCAGCTTGGCCCCGGGCGAAGAGACCCAGTACTTC. Its translation is CASSLAPGEETQYF.

Points on this clonotype: This clone may be a read error of a much larger clone one base away. This chain joins TRBV6-5 and TRBJ2-1, with D possibly TRBD1 on 6 matching bases. Germline V lookup: CDR1 MNHEY, CDR2 SVGAGI. The CDR3 is 18 amino acids. V was shortened by 2 bases and J by 2 bases, with 19 bases between the two germline ends. In DNA form, the CDR3 reads TGTGCCAGCAGTTACGCCCGAGGGACACAGAATACCTACAATGAGCAGTTCTTC. This translates into CASSYARGTQNTYNEQFF.

This clonotype was seen more than once but under ten times. CDR3 DNA sequence: TGCGCCAGCAGCTTGGCCCGACTAGCGGGAGGACGAGGTGGTGAGCAGTTCTTC. It codes for CASSLARLAGGRGGEQFF. The V call is TRBV5-1, the J call TRBJ2-1, with 13 positions matching TRBD2. With V trimmed by 0 bases and J by 9 bases, 12 bases remained unmatched. The CDR3 runs to 18 residues. Germline assignment: CDR1 SGHRS and CDR2 YFSETQ.

V gene TRBV5-1 combines with J gene TRBJ2-3; 7 bases fit TRBD1. From germline, CDR1 is SGHRS and CDR2 YFSETQ. CDR3 length equals 15 residues. V was clipped by 7 bases and J by 0 bases; unmatched bases: 8. This CDR3 is CASRPGQSSTDTQYF. The CDR3 DNA is TGCGCCAGCCGACCGGGACAGTCAAGCACAGATACGCAGTATTTT.

This clonotype was counted once. One end of the junction fails to match germline, which may point to a read error. The rearrangement links TRBV6-6 to TRBJ1-3; tentatively, D is TRBD1 (6 bases). This CDR3 region has 14 residues. Germline CDR1 and CDR2: MNHNY and SVGAGI (reference sequence). CDR3 amino acids: CASNTGSSGNTIYF. Here the CDR3 DNA reads TGTGCCAGCAATACAGGGTCGTCTGGGAACACCATATATTTT.

A remark on this clonotype: A single base separates this from a much larger clone, so it may be a read error. The chain links TRBV5-5 to TRBJ1-1; D is unclear. From germline, CDR1 is SGHKS and CDR2 YYEKEE (reference sequence). This CDR3 comprises 14 residues. V was cut by 4 bases and J by 1 base, with 11 bases left in between. The CDR3 sequence: CASSIFPGNTEAFF. CDR3 nucleotides: TGTGCCAGCAGCATCTTCCCGGGGAACACTGAAGCTTTCTTT.

The sample holds many counts of this clonotype. The chain uses TRBV10-2 and TRBJ2-1; 8 bases fit TRBD2. The CDR3 is 14 residues long. The V segment lost 6 bases and the J segment 5 bases; nucleotides outside the gene matches: 6. CDR1 is WSHSY, CDR2 SAAADI, per germline. CDR3: CASRDAGGNNEQFF. The DNA for the CDR3 is TGCGCCAGCAGGGATGCGGGGGGTAACAATGAGCAGTTCTTC.